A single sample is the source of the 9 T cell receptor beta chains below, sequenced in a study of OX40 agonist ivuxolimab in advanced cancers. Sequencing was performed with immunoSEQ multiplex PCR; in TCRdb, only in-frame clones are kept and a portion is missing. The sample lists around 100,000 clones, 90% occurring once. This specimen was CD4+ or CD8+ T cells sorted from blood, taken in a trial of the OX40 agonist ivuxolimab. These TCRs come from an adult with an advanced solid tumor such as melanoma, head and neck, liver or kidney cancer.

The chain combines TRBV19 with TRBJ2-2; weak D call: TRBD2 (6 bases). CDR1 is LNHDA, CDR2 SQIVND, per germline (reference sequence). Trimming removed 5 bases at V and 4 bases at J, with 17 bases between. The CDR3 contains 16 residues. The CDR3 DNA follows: TGTGCCAGTAGTCCGATAGCCCGGGGGACCACCGGGGAGCTGTTTTTT. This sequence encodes CASSPIARGTTGELFF.

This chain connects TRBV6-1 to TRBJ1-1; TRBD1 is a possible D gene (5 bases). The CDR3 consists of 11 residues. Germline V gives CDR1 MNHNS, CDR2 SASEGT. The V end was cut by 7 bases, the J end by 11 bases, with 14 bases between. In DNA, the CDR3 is TGTGCCAGCAACTTGGTTGGGGGGGCTTTCTTT. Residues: CASNLVGGAFF.

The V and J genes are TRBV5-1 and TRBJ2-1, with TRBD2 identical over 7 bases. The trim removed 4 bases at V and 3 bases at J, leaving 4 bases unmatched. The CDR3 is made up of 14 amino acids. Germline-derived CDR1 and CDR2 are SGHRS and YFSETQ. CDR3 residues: CASSQTSDYNEQFF. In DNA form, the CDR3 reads TGCGCCAGCAGCCAAACTAGCGACTACAATGAGCAGTTCTTC.

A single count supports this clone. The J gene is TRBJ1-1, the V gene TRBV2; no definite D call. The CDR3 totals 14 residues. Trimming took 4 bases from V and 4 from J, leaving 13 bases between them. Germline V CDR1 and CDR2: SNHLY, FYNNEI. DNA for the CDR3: TGTGCCAGCAGTGTAGGCAGGATCATCACTGAAGCTTTCTTT. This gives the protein CASSVGRIITEAFF. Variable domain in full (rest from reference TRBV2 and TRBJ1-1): EPEVTQTPSHQVTQMGQEVILRCVPISNHLYFYWYRQILGQKVEFLVSFYNNEISEKSEIFDDQFSVERPDGSNFTLKIRSTKLEDSAMYFCASSVGRIITEAFFGQGTRLTVV.

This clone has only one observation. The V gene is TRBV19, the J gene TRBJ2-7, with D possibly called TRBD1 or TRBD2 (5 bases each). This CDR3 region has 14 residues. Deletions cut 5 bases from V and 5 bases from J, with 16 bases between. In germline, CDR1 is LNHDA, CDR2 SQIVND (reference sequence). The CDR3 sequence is CASSVRGPPNEQYF. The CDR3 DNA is TGTGCCAGTAGTGTACGGGGACCTCCTAACGAGCAGTACTTC.

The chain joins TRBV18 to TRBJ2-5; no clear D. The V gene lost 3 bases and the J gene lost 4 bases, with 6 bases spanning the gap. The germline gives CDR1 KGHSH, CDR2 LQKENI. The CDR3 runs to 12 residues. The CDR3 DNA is TGTGCCAGCTCACCGGCAGGAGAGACCCAGTACTTC. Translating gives CASSPAGETQYF.

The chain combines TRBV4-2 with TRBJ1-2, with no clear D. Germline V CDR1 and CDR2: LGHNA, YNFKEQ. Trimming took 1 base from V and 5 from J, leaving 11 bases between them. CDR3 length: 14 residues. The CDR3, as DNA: TGTGCCAGCAGCCAAGCCTGGACGGATTATGGCTACACCTTC. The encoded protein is CASSQAWTDYGYTF.

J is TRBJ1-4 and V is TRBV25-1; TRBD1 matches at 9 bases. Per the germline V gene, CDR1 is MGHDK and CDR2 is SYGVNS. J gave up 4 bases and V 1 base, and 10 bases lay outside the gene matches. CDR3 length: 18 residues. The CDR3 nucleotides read TGTGCCAGCAGTGAATCTCACCCCGAGGGACAGGGTAATGAAAAACTGTTTTTT. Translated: CASSESHPEGQGNEKLFF.

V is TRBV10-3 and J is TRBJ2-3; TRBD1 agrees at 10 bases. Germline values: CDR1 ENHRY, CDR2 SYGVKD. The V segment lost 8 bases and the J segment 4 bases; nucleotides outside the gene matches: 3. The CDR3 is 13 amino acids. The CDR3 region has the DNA TGTGCCATCGGGACAGGGGTTTCAGATACGCAGTATTTT. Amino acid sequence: CAIGTGVSDTQYF.